This T cell receptor beta chain was sequenced for a study of patients and donors after allogeneic stem cell transplantation (TCRdb year 2020). To prepare the library, RT-PCR was applied. Instrument used: NextSeq 550. The public sequencing data were trimmed at Q25 with fastp and processed into clonotypes with MiXCR by TCRdb, which kept only in-frame beta chains. For every CDR3 protein sequence, its rows merge into one entry that carries the most common genes and DNA. The sample table lists approximately 430,000 distinct CDR3 sequences, 16% of them with a count of one. Together, the top ten hold less than 8.5% of the sample. The CDR3 sequence holds 15 residues, the cysteine and phenylalanine included. The only DNA kept is the CDR3, 45 bases in frame from the first base. Taken from the germline V gene, the CDR1 and CDR2 loops are KGHSH and LQKENI. V is reduced by 4 bases and J by 7 bases, leaving a spacing of 16 bases between them.

This clonotype was counted only a few times. Its antigen is not yet known. Nothing much larger sits one base from this clone, and base qualities are not available. This clonotype originated in a human donor who was either an allogeneic HSCT recipient or a stem cell or donor lymphocyte infusion donor (not recorded which). It is not recorded whose cells these are; they may come from a transplant donor. The source material was blood, either unsorted or a sorted T cell fraction (not recorded which). The chain uses TRBV18 and TRBJ1-4; the D gene cannot be resolved reliably. The nucleotides are TGTGCCAGCTCACTCCGGACGGGTGCGTTTGAAAAACTGTTTTTT. It codes for CASSLRTGAFEKLFF.